This T cell receptor beta chain was captured in a study of cytomegalovirus exposure and HLA in healthy donors (dated by TCRdb to 2016 to 2017). Some background on the complete study: According to an earlier analysis of a few hundred of the donors, some 180 million T cells yielded 117 million unique TCR beta sequences and less than 300 Gb of sequence data. An early release covering approximately 600 HLA-typed donors comprised about 310 gigabases of sequencing data and approximately 85 million unique TCR sequences. Of the roughly 400 genotyped donors, around 81% fell in the genetic ancestry cluster associated with self-reported Caucasian donors. The study was designed to test whether signatures of past pathogen exposure could be identified by cataloging public T cell receptors. The study profiled the T cell repertoires of hundreds of subjects by immunosequencing and related them to cytomegalovirus serostatus. A separate validation cohort of 100 to 150 different subjects was used in addition to the roughly 640-subject first cohort. High-throughput TCR immunosequencing, statistical association of individual TCRs with disease status, and machine learning were combined to predict cytomegalovirus infection status. In a later analysis, previously published TCR beta repertoires from several hundred donors were re-analyzed and high-resolution HLA genotyping was added so that TCR occurrence patterns could be studied. Rather than drawing on any new phenotypic data, the later analysis identified candidate immune exposures from TCR beta sequences and the way those sequences occurred across donors. An earlier analysis of 587 of the donors applied high-throughput TCR beta sequencing to assess whether each TCR beta V gene segment acted as functional or pseudogenic. Alongside the repertoire data, information on donor age, sex, ethnicity and CMV serostatus was compiled. In a later genetic analysis, genome-wide SNP genotypes for about three fifths of the 666 donors were used, and that subset was treated as a discovery cohort. All discovery cohort repertoires had been generated using a single sequencing platform. HLA typing included class I and class II loci at four-digit resolution. Typing coverage differed by locus: A, B, C, DRB1 and DQB1 were typed in about 620-640 donors, DQA1 in 522, DPA1 in around 580, and DPB1 in just under 480. About 5 DR-DQ haplotypes were handled as single units for association and clustering, since linkage in the cohort was strong. Among several hundred genotyped donors of the cohort, an average of approximately 240,000 unique TCR beta nucleotide sequences was sequenced per donor, of which roughly 17% were non-productive. General findings and caveats noted by the study authors: Assigning TCR associations to individual alleles was difficult when HLA alleles, especially DR and DQ, strongly co-occurred. Some IMGT-functional V segments, including TRBV6-2 and TRBV6-3, could not be told apart with the 87-base-pair reads, so those segments were excluded. Because counts were too low, under 20 rarely observed V segments, including chromosome 9 orphons, were left out of the earlier analysis of 587 of the donors. According to a later analysis, parvovirus B19, influenza, CMV and Epstein-Barr virus appeared linked to several top co-occurrence clusters. In a later genetic analysis, a missense DCLRE1C variant was associated with V-gene and J-gene trimming of TCR beta chains, and the association was replicated in an independent cohort. In vitro tests confirmed that three of the cytomegalovirus-associated TCR beta chains recognize cytomegalovirus antigens. The classifier was reported to diagnose cytomegalovirus status with high specificity and sensitivity in both the original cohort and the validation cohort. The presence/absence analyses assumed that sequencing depth was roughly uniform across donors, and that assumption may not be true. Correlated functional status among segregating V segments might be attributable to linkage disequilibrium, but an unknown experimental factor could not be ruled out. Because HLA typing was unavailable for some donors at each locus, only the typed subset was used in association tests. According to a later analysis, TCR association rates differed among HLA loci, with DRB1 alleles showing the most associated TCRs and HLA-C alleles showing the fewest. Most TCR sequences were observed very rarely across donors, whereas some public TCRs were present in many individuals. In a later genetic analysis, fewer N-insertions in productive TCRs were reported among donors in an Asian-associated ancestry cluster than the roughly 670-donor mean. In this cohort, only TCR beta chains were sequenced, and detectable features were limited by the absence of alpha or paired-chain data. In the study, around 160 TCR beta chains were listed as associated with cytomegalovirus. An earlier analysis of approximately 600 of the donors showed that most TCR beta V segments appeared in productive rearrangements either about 87% or about 30% of the time, which broadly matched IMGT annotations. A further reported finding was that TCR beta sequences accurately predicted the HLA-A and HLA-B alleles for most subjects in the first cohort. The only immune exposure information available for the cohort was CMV serostatus. Most CMV-associated TCR beta chains appeared to be HLA-restricted in a later analysis, and the HLA associations seemed to be driven largely by CMV exposure. It was suggested by the authors that the approach could potentially be generalized to other disease states and immunological phenotypes. In a later analysis, 16,951 TCR beta sequences were associated with specific HLA alleles at a false discovery rate of 0.05. A later analysis found that HLA-associated TCR beta chains were more clonally expanded and had lower generation probabilities than equally common non-associated chains. A group of highly shared sequence variants was considered likely to be a technical artifact of the sequencing pipeline.

V sheds 1 base and J sheds 14 bases, leaving 12 bases between their ends. CDR1 and CDR2 are read off the germline V gene as SGHAT and FQNNGV. The CDR3 spans 13 residues, from the cysteine through the phenylalanine. Only CDR3 DNA remains: 39 bases, in frame from the first base. Comments on this clone: Its antigen has not been determined.

To prepare the library, the immunoSEQ multiplex PCR assay was applied. For the multiplex PCR, a mixture combining 60 forward primers for TCR Vbeta segments and 13 reverse primers for TCR Jbeta segments was used. Amplification of the CDR3 region of rearranged TCR beta genes was performed with a multiplex PCR assay on genomic DNA. Amplified TCR beta libraries were sequenced as 87-base-pair reads on the Illumina HiSeq System. Regarding the original processing steps: Across the 640 or so repertoires, a later analysis counted 78 million or so unique TCR beta chains, roughly 11 million of which were shared by at least two donors. Raw reads were error-corrected and collapsed into unique sequences with a nearest-neighbor algorithm that merged closely related sequences to remove PCR and sequencing errors. Alignment of CDR3 sequences to IMGT reference sequences was used to assign V, D and J gene segments. For a sequence to be retained, a match of at least six nucleotides was required to both a V gene segment and a J gene segment. A rearrangement counted as productive if the CDR3 had no stop codons and remained in frame with V and J, and every other rearrangement counted as non-productive. Following IMGT convention, CDR3 was defined as the stretch from the second conserved V-encoded cysteine to the conserved J-encoded phenylalanine. The earlier analysis of some 580 of the donors excluded any sequence lacking an unambiguous match to a single V gene segment. In an earlier analysis of approximately 590 of the donors, a V segment was called functional when productive rearrangements were above 56.7%, and segregating when the standard deviation between donors exceeded 5%. A statistical classification framework was built for diagnosing cytomegalovirus status from the catalog of TCR beta chain sequences. A later analysis assigned V and J genes by comparing TCR nucleotide sequences with IMGT/GENE-DB human TR gene sequences. The TCRdist pipeline was used in a later analysis to assign CDR3 sequences and most-parsimonious VDJ recombination scenarios. A later analysis defined each TCR beta chain by its CDR3 amino acid sequence plus V-gene family, and excluded reads lacking a unique V-gene family. In a later analysis, fewer than 600 highly shared, low-generation-probability nucleotide sequences were removed to address suspected cross-contamination and a sequencing artifact. For each public chain, a later analysis derived a clonal expansion index from normalized ranks of inferred template counts within each repertoire. In a later analysis, generation probabilities were computed using a VDJ recombination model fitted to out-of-frame rearrangements, and the results were checked against IGoR. In a later analysis, hypergeometric tests were used to score TCR-TCR, TCR-HLA and TCR-CMV co-occurrence, with a repertoire-size bias correction applied to TCR pairs. To estimate false discovery rates, a later analysis permuted the HLA or CMV assignments 20 times. In a later analysis, co-occurring TCRs were grouped with DBSCAN, and TCRdist sequence similarity was added when clustering was performed within HLA-allele-positive subsets. For co-occurrence clustering, repertoires with fewer than 30,000 or more than 120,000 public chains were excluded, along with 5 or 6 repertoires with anomalous nucleotide sharing. This is the immuneACCESS table as TCRdb keeps it, with only in-frame sequences that have V and J called. A part of the clones is gone; compared with another copy, unresolved V genes explain less than half, and the rest is unexplained. The V and J calls and the clone size are those of that table, but D and trimming were determined from the DNA. The sample has over 110,000 clones on record. The top ten hold around 0.96% of the sample.

In total, more than 500 healthy bone marrow donors made up the cohort. All cohort members were sampled while nominally healthy, although unrecorded immune exposures were likely present. The donor tested CMV seronegative and was one of the 352 seronegative cohort members. A peripheral blood sample was provided by each donor, and peripheral blood mononuclear cells were used for TCR beta sequencing. Genomic DNA extraction from the blood cell samples was performed with the Qiagen DNeasy Blood Extraction Kit. The sequence came from a male donor in good health and CMV-seronegative. Specimen: PBMCs. This receptor chain uses TRBV11-2 and TRBJ1-6, with the D segment identity uncertain. The bases read TGTGCCAGCAGCTTAGGTCCCCGAGAGGCCCTCCACTTT. Its translation is CASSLGPREALHF.